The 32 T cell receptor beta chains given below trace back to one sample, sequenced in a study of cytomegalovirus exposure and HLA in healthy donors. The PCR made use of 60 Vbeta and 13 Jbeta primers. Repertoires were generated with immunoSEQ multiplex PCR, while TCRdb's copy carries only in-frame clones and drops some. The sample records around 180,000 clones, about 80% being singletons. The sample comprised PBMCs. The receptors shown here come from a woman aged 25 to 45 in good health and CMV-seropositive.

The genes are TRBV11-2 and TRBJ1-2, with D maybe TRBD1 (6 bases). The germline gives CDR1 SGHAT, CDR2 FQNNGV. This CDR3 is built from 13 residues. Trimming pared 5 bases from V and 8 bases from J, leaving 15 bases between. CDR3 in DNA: TGTGCCAGCAGCCCCCTGGACAGTGTCGGCTACACCTTC. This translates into CASSPLDSVGYTF.

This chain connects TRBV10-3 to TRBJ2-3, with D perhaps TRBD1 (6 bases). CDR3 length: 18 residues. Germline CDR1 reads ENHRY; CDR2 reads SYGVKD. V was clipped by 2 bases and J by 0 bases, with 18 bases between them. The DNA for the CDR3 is TGTGCCATCAGTGAGCCAGGACGTTACAGGGAGAGCACAGATACGCAGTATTTT. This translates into CAISEPGRYRESTDTQYF.

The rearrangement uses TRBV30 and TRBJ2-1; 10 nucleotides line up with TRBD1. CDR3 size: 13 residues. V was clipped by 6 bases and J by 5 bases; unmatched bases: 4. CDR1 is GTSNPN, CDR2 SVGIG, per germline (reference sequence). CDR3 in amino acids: CACTGTGDNEQFF. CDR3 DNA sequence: TGTGCCTGTACCGGGACAGGGGACAATGAGCAGTTCTTC.

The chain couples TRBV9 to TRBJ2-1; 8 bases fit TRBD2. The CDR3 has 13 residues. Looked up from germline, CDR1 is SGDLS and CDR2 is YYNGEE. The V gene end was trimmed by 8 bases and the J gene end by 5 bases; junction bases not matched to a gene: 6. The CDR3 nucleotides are TGTGCCAGTCGGGGGGGGCGGGACAATGAGCAGTTCTTC. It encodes CASRGGRDNEQFF. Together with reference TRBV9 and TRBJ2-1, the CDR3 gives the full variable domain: DSGVTQTPKHLITATGQRVTLRCSPRSGDLSVYWYQQSLDQGLQFLIQYYNGEERAKGNILERFSAQQFPDLHSELNLSSLELGDSALYFCASRGGRDNEQFFGPGTRLTVL.

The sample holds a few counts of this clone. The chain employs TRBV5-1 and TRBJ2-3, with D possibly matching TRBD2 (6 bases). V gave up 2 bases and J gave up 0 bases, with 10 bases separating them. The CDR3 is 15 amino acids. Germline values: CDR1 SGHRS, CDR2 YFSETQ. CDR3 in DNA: TGCGCCAGCAGCTTCTCCGGGAGAAGCACAGATACGCAGTATTTT. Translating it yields CASSFSGRSTDTQYF.

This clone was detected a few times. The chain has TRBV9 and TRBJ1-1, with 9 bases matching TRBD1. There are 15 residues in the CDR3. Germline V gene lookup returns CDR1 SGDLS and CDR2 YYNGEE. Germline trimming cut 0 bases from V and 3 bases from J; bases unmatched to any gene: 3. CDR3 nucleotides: TGTGCCAGCAGCGTAGAAGGGACAGGGTACACTGAAGCTTTCTTT. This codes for CASSVEGTGYTEAFF.

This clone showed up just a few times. This CDR3 reads CASSGTSGYYEQYF. The DNA for the CDR3 is TGTGCCAGCAGCGGGACTAGCGGATACTACGAGCAGTACTTC. This chain links TRBV9 with TRBJ2-7; 10 bases fit TRBD2. Unmatched junction bases numbered 3, after V lost 3 bases and J lost 3 bases. This CDR3 contains 14 residues. Germline CDR1 reads SGDLS; CDR2 reads YYNGEE. Using reference TRBV9 and TRBJ2-7 for the parts outside the CDR3, the full variable domain is DSGVTQTPKHLITATGQRVTLRCSPRSGDLSVYWYQQSLDQGLQFLIQYYNGEERAKGNILERFSAQQFPDLHSELNLSSLELGDSALYFCASSGTSGYYEQYFGPGTRLTVT.

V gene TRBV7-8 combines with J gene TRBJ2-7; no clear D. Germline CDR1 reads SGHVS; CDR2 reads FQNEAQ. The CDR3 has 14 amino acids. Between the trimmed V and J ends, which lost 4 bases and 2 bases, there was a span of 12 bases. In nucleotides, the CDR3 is TGTGCCAGCAGCTGGGTGACACTTGCCTACGAGCAGTACTTC. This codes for CASSWVTLAYEQYF.

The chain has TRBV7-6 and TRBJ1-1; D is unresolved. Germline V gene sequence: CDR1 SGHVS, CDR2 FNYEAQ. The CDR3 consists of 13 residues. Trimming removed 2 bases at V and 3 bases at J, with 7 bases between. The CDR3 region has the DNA TGTGCCAGCAGCTTATTCGTTGACACTGAAGCTTTCTTT. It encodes CASSLFVDTEAFF.

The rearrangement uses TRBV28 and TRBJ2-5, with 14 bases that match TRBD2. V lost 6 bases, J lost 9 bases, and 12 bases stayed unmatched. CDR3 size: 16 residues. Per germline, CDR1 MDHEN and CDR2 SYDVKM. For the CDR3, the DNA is TGTGCCAGCAGACCCAGACTAGCGGGAGGGAGTTGGGCCCAGTACTTC. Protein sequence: CASRPRLAGGSWAQYF.

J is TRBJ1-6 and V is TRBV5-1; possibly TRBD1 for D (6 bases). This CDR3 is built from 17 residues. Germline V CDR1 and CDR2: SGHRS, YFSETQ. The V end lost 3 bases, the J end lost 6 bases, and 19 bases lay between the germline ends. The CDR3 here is CASSSIPHRDLNSPLHF. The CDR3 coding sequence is TGCGCCAGCAGCTCCATACCCCACAGGGATCTTAATTCACCCCTCCACTTT.

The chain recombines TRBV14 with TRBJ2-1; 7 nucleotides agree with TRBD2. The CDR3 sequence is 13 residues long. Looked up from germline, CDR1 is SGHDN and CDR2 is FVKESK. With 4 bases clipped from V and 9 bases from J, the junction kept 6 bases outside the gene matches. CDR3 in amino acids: CASSRGGRGEQFF. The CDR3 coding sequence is TGTGCCAGCAGCCGCGGGGGTCGGGGTGAGCAGTTCTTC.

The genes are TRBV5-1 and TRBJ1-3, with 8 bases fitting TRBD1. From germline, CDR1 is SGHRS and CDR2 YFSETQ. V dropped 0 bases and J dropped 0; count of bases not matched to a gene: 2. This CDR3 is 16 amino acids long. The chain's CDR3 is CASSLGGTGSGNTIYF. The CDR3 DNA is TGCGCCAGCAGCTTGGGAGGGACAGGCTCTGGAAACACCATATATTTT.

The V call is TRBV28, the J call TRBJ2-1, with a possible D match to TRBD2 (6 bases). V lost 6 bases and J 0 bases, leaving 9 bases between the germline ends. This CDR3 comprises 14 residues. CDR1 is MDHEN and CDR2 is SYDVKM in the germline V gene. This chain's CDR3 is CASRVAASYNEQFF. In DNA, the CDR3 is TGTGCCAGCAGAGTAGCGGCCTCCTACAATGAGCAGTTCTTC.

CDR3 in DNA: TGTGCCAGCAGCTTAGGTGGGACAGGTACCTACGAGCAGTACTTC. This encodes CASSLGGTGTYEQYF. V usage is TRBV7-2 and J usage is TRBJ2-7, with 8 positions matching TRBD1. There are 15 residues in the CDR3. Germline V gene sequence: CDR1 SGHTA, CDR2 FQGNSA. J gave up 2 bases and V 1 base, and 4 bases lay outside the gene matches.

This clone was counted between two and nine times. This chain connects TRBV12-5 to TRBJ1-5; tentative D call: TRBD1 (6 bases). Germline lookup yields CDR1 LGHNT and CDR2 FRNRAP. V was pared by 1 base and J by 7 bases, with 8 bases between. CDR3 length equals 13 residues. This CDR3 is CASGLGGQQPQHF. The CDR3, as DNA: TGTGCTAGTGGTTTGGGAGGACAGCAGCCCCAGCATTTT.

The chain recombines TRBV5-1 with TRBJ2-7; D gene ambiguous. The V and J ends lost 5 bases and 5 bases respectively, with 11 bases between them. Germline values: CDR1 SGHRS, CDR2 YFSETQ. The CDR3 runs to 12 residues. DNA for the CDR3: TGCGCCAGCAGTACCAGGCCCGACGAGCAGTACTTC. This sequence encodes CASSTRPDEQYF.

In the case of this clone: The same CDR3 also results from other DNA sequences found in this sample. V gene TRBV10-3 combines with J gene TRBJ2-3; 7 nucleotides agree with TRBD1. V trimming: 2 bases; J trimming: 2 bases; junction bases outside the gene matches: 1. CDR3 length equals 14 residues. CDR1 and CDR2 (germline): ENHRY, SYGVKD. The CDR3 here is CAISEGQDTDTQYF. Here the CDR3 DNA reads TGTGCCATCAGTGAGGGACAGGACACAGATACGCAGTATTTT.

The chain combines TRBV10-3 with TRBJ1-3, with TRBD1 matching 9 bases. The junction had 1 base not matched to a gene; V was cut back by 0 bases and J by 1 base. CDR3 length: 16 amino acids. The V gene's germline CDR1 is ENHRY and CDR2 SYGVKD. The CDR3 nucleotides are TGTGCCATCAGTGAGTCCGGGACAGGGTCTGGAAACACCATATATTTT. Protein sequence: CAISESGTGSGNTIYF.

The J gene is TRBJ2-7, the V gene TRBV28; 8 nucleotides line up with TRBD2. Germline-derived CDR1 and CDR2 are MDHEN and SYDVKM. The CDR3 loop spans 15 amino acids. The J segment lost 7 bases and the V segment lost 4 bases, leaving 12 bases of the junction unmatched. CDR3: CASSSQGAGEGEQYF. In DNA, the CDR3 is TGTGCCAGCAGTTCCCAAGGAGCGGGAGAAGGGGAGCAGTACTTC.

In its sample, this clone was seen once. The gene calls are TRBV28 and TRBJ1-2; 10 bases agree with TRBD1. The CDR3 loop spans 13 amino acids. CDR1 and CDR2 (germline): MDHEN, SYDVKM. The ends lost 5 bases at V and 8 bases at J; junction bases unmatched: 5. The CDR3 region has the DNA TGTGCCAGCAGTACCGACAGGGGGCGGGGCTACACCTTC. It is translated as CASSTDRGRGYTF.

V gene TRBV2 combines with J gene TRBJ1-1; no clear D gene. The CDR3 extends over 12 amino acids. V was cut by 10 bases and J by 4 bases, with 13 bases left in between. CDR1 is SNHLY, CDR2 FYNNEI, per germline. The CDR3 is CATRGEGTEAFF. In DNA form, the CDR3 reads TGTGCCACCCGAGGAGAGGGCACTGAAGCTTTCTTT.

CDR3 in amino acids: CASSAFGTDTQYF. The CDR3 bases are TGTGCCAGCAGCGCGTTTGGCACAGATACGCAGTATTTT. This chain connects TRBV9 to TRBJ2-3; D is unclear. V lost 3 bases, J lost 1 base, and 6 bases lay in between. The CDR3 spans 13 residues. Per the germline V gene, CDR1 is SGDLS and CDR2 is YYNGEE.

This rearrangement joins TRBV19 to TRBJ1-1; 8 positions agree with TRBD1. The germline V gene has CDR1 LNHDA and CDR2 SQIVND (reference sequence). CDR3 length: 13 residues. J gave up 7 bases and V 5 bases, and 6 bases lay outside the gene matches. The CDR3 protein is CASSPRTGIEAFF. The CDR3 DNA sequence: TGTGCCAGTAGTCCCAGGACAGGGATTGAAGCTTTCTTT.

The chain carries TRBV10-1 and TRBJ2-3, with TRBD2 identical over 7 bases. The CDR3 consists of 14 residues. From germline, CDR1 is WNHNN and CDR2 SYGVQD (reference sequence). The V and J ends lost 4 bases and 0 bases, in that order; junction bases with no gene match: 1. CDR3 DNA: TGCGCCAGCAGTGCGGGAGGCAGCACAGATACGCAGTATTTT. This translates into CASSAGGSTDTQYF.

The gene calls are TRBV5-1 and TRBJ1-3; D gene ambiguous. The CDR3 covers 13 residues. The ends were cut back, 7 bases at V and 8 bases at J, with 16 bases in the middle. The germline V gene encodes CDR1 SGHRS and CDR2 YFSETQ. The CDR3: CASRSGPTDTIYF. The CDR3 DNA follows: TGCGCCAGCCGATCAGGCCCAACGGACACCATATATTTT.

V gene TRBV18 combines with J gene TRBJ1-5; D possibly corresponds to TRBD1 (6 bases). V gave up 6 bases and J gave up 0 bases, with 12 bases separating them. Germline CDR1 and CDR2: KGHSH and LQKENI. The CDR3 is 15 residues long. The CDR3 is CASSAQGYSNQPQHF. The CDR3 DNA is TGTGCCAGCTCGGCACAGGGTTATAGCAATCAGCCCCAGCATTTT.

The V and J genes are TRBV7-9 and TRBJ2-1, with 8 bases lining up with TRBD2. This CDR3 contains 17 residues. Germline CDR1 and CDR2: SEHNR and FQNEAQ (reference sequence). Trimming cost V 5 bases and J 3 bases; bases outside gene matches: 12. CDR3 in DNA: TGTGCCAGCAGCACCAGGGGTAGCGGGACTCACTACAATGAGCAGTTCTTC. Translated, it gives CASSTRGSGTHYNEQFF.

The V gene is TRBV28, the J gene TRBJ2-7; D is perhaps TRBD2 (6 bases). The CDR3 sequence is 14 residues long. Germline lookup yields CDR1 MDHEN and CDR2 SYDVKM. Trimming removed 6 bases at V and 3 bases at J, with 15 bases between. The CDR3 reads CASRTRFSGYEQYF. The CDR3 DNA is TGTGCCAGCAGGACCAGATTTAGCGGCTACGAGCAGTACTTC.

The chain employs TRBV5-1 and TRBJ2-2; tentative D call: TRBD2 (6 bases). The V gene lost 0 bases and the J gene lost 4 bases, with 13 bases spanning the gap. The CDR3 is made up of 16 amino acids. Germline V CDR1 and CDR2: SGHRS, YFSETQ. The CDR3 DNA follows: TGCGCCAGCAGCTTGGGACGGGAGTCGGCCACCGGGGAGCTGTTTTTT. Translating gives CASSLGRESATGELFF.

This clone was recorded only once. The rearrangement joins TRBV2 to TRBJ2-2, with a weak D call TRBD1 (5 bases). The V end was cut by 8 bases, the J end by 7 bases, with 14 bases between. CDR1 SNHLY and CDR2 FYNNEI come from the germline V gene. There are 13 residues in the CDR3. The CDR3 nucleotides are TGTGCCAGCTGCACAGGTTGGGGCGGGGAGCTGTTTTTT. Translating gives CASCTGWGGELFF.

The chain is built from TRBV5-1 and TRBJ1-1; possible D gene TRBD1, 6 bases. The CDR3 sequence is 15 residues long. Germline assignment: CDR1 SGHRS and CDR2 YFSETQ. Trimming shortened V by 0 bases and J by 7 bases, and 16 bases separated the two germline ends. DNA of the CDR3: TGCGCCAGCAGCTTGGGGAACCGGGACACAAATGAAGCTTTCTTT. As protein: CASSLGNRDTNEAFF.